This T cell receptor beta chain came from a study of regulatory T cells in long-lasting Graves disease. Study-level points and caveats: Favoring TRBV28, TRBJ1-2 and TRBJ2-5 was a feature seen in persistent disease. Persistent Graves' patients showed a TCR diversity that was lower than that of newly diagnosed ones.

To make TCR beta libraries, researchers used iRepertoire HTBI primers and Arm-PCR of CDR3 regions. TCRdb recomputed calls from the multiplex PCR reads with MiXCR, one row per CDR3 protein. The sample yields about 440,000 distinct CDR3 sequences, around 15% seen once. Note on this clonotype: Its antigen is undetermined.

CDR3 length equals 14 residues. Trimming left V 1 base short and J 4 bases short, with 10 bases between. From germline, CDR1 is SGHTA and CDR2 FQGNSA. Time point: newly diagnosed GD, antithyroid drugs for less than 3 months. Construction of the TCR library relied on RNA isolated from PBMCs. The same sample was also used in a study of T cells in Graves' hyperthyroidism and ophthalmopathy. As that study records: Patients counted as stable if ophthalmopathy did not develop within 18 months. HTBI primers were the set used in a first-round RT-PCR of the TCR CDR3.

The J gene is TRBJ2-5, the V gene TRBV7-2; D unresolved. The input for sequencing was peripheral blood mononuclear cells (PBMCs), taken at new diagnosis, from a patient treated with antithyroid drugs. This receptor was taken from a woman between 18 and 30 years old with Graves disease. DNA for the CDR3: TGTGCCAGCAGCTTAGGGGTCTCGGGAGAGACCCAGTACTTC. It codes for CASSLGVSGETQYF.